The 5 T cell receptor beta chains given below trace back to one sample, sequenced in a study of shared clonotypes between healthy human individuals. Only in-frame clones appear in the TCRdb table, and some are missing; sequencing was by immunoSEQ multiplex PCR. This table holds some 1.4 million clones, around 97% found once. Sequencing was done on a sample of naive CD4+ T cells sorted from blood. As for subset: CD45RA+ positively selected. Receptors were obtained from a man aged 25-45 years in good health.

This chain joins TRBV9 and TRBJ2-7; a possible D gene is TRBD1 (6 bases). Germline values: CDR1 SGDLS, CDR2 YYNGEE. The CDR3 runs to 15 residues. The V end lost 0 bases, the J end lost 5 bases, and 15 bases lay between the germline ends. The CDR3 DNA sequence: TGTGCCAGCAGCGTAGTGGGACACCTCTTGAACGAGCAGTACTTC. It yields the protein CASSVVGHLLNEQYF.

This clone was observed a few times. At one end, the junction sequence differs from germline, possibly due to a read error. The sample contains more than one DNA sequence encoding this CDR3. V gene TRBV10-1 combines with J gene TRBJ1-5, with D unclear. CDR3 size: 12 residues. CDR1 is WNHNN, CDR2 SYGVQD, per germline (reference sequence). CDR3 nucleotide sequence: TGCGCCAGCAGTGATGGCAACCAGCCCCAGCATTTT. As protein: CASSDGNQPQHF.

CDR3 DNA sequence: TGTGCCAGCTCAACAGGTTTAAATCAGCCCCAGCATTTT. This sequence encodes CASSTGLNQPQHF. The chain carries TRBV18 and TRBJ1-5; D might be TRBD1 (5 bases). This CDR3 has 13 residues. The germline V gene has CDR1 KGHSH and CDR2 LQKENI. V gave up 5 bases and J gave up 4 bases, with 9 bases separating them.

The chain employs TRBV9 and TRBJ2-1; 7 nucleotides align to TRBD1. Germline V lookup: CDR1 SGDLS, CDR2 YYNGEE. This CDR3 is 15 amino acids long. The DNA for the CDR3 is TGTGCGGACCATCCCGACAGGGCCTTTTACAATGAGCAGTTCTTC. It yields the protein CADHPDRAFYNEQFF.

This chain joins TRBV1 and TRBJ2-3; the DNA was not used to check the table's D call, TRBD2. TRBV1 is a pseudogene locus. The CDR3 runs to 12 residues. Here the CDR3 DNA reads TGCACCAGCGATGGCGGAGAGGATACGCAGTATTTT. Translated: CTSDGGEDTQYF.